These T cell receptor beta chains were read from a single sample in a study of blood T cell repertoires in COVID-19. The protocol was immunoSEQ multiplex PCR, while the TCRdb copy is restricted to in-frame clones and leaves out a portion. The repertoire holds 200,000 to 250,000 clones, with 75% to 85% as singletons. Sequencing input: peripheral blood. The receptors shown here come from a woman aged 80 or over with COVID-19, enrolled during active disease. The CDR3 runs from the conserved cysteine through the conserved F or W. D genes are given only for firm matches. Expanded clones are given a class, and other clones once, few, many or no size at all.

clone size: once; D gene: .; J gene: TRBJ1-3; V gene: TRBV3-1/TRBV3-2; CDR3 DNA: TGTGCCAGCAGCCACTTTACGGGAGACCTTACTGGAAACACCATATATTTT; CDR3 protein: CASSHFTGDLTGNTIYF
clone size: .; D gene: .; J gene: TRBJ2-7; V gene: TRBV6-6; CDR3 DNA: TGTGCCAGCAGAAGCCATGGAGCGTACGAGCAGTACTTC; CDR3 protein: CASRSHGAYEQYF
clone size: .; D gene: TRBD1; J gene: TRBJ2-3; V gene: TRBV28; CDR3 DNA: TGTGCCAGCAGCCTCCCCTTAGGGCATCGGGACAGAGATTTT; CDR3 protein: CASSLPLGHRDRDF
clone size: .; D gene: .; J gene: TRBJ2-4; V gene: TRBV7-2; CDR3 DNA: TGTGCCAGCAGCCGCCAGGTTCTAGCCAAAAACATTCAGTACTTC; CDR3 protein: CASSRQVLAKNIQYF
clone size: once; D gene: .; J gene: TRBJ1-2; V gene: TRBV13; CDR3 DNA: TGTGCCAGCAGCTTAACAGGGAGCTATGGCTACACCTTC; CDR3 protein: CASSLTGSYGYTF
clone size: .; D gene: .; J gene: TRBJ2-1; V gene: TRBV20-1; CDR3 DNA: TGCAGTGCACAAACATACAATGAGCAGTTCTTC; CDR3 protein: CSAQTYNEQFF
clone size: .; D gene: TRBD1; J gene: TRBJ1-4; V gene: TRBV19; CDR3 DNA: TGTGCCAGTAGTTCCCGGACAGGAGGAGATGAAAAACTGTTTTTT; CDR3 protein: CASSSRTGGDEKLFF
clone size: .; D gene: .; J gene: TRBJ2-1; V gene: TRBV5-1; CDR3 DNA: TGCGCCAGCAGCAATCTACTTGAGCAGTTCTTC; CDR3 protein: CASSNLLEQFF
clone size: .; D gene: TRBD1; J gene: TRBJ2-7; V gene: TRBV15; CDR3 DNA: TGTGCCACCAGCAGATGGGGACAGGGGTCTTACTACGAGCAGTACTTC; CDR3 protein: CATSRWGQGSYYEQYF
clone size: once; D gene: TRBD1; J gene: TRBJ1-1; V gene: TRBV7-2; CDR3 DNA: TGCCTGGACAGGTTGAACACTGAAGCTTTCTTT; CDR3 protein: CLDRLNTEAFF
clone size: .; D gene: TRBD1; J gene: TRBJ2-7; V gene: TRBV19; CDR3 DNA: TGTGCCAGTAGTTTAGGGACAGGGGCATCCTACGAGCAGTACTTC; CDR3 protein: CASSLGTGASYEQYF